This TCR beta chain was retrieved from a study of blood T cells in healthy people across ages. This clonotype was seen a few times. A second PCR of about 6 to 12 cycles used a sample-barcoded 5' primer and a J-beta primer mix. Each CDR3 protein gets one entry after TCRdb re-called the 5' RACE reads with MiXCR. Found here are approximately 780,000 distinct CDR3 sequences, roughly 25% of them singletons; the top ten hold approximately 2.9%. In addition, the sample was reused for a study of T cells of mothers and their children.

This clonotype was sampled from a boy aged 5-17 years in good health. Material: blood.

The chain's CDR3 is CAISESDRVQGYTF. CDR3 nucleotide sequence: TGTGCCATCAGTGAGTCGGACAGGGTACAGGGCTACACCTTC. The chain recombines TRBV10-3 with TRBJ1-2, with TRBD1 matching over 8 bases. This CDR3 has 14 residues. Looked up from germline, CDR1 is ENHRY and CDR2 is SYGVKD. The V segment lost 0 bases and the J segment 8 bases; nucleotides outside the gene matches: 5.